This T cell receptor beta chain was recorded in a study of blood T cell repertoires in COVID-19 (dated by TCRdb to the early 2020s). A note on the overall study: The collaborator samples originated in the United States, Italy and Spain and spanned the acute and convalescent phases of COVID-19. Samples came from the ongoing ImmuneRACE study (first 160 participants) plus 1,254 subjects from 6 global collaborators. Where available, HLA class I and class II types were obtained from metadata supplied by the sample provider rather than from assay-based typing. A freely available public database, intended as a resource for researchers studying the immune response to SARS-CoV-2, is where the repertoires were released. The sample metadata nearly always contained a de-identified subject ID, COVID-19 status, age in years and sex. The dataset comprised deeply sampled blood TCRbeta repertoires from subjects exposed to, actively infected with, or recovered from COVID-19. The prospective study material was composed of cDNA or gDNA derived from T cells, B-cell-depleted T cells, or PBMCs. Overall results and qualifications from the work: Clinical and demographic metadata were provided uncurated, with the amount varying by source and participant.

TCRbeta CDR3 regions were amplified from genomic DNA by means of the immunoSEQ Assay, a bias-controlled multiplex PCR. On the authors' methods: Nucleated cell counts per sample were estimated from amplification of reference gene primers within the assay. To quantify the absolute abundance of each unique TCRbeta CDR3 rearrangement, sequence reads were collapsed and filtered. For each sample, productive Simpson clonality was calculated by taking the square root of Simpson's diversity index across productive rearrangements. TCRdb took over this immuneACCESS table, retaining in-frame rearrangements with V and J assigned. Such tables are incomplete; in checked studies, under half of the missing clones stem from an unresolved V gene, and the remainder is unexplained. For V, J and clone size, that table is used; D and trimming come from the DNA. The sample data list about 170,000 clones, and around 81% of these were observed just once. The ten largest clones add up to around 8.9% of the sample.

One collaborating source in Seattle enrolled patients during active infection and followed them longitudinally through the course of disease. Each collaborating institution followed its own protocols to collect whole blood in K2EDTA tubes. For TCRbeta analysis, collaborator samples were shipped as frozen whole blood, as isolated PBMCs, or as DNA extracted from either sample type. The CDR3 measures 13 amino acids from cysteine to phenylalanine. Only the CDR3 part of the read is kept: 39 bases, read in frame from the first base. CDR1 and CDR2, per the germline V gene, are SGHRS and YFSETQ. Between the V and J ends, shortened by 0 bases and 6 bases respectively, the junction contains 7 bases. Comment on this clone: Its antigen is currently not known. Base qualities are not provided; no much larger clone lies one nucleotide away.

Sequencing was performed on peripheral blood. The receptor chain draws on TRBV5-1 and TRBJ1-5; the D gene lacks a confident call. This receptor was taken from an elderly woman with COVID-19, enrolled during active disease. CDR3 protein: CASSLEGSQPQHF. The DNA sequence follows: TGCGCCAGCAGCTTGGAAGGGAGTCAGCCCCAGCATTTT.